This T cell receptor beta chain comes out of a study of radiation and T cells in renal cell carcinoma. Time point noted: blood 2 weeks post-SBRT. Treatment described: 15 Gy SBRT to primary tumor, nephrectomy 4 weeks later. After SBRT, blood was collected at 2 and 4 weeks, plus baseline. The J segment lost 4 bases and the V segment lost 3 bases, leaving 18 bases of the junction unmatched. The V gene's germline CDR1 is SGHVS and CDR2 FNYEAQ. The CDR3 spans 19 residues. Produced via immunoSEQ multiplex PCR; TCRdb's table is partial and in-frame only. The sample holds more than 95,000 clones, around 82% seen once. As to this clone: Its antigen is unidentified.

Overall study results and limits: From baseline, blood top tumor clonotypes peaked at 2 weeks post-radiation.

This sequence originates from a man in his fifties or sixties with renal cell carcinoma. This chain links TRBV7-6 with TRBJ2-3; 8 positions match TRBD1. The sequences come from blood, collected from a patient whose treatment included radiotherapy and nephrectomy. The CDR3 coding sequence is TGTGCCAGCAGCTTGTGGACCCGGGACAGGTGGGATCCTCCAGATACGCAGTATTTT. Its translation: CASSLWTRDRWDPPDTQYF.